The 4 T cell receptor beta chains below come from one sample, sequenced in a study of molecular identifiers for immune sequencing clone quantification listed by TCRdb under 2018. Library preparation employed PCR. Sequencing took place on a NextSeq 500. The raw public data were reprocessed by TCRdb itself: fastp quality trimming at Q25, MiXCR clonotype calling, in-frame beta chains only. Under each unique CDR3 protein, matching rows form one entry showing the most common genes and DNA. The sample table lists roughly 50,000 distinct CDR3 sequences, around 34% of them with a count of one. The biggest ten clones account for 3.5% to 4% of the sample. The sequencing sample was made of naive CD8+ T cells from blood, with Jurkat cell RNA spiked in. Per the publication, the cell subset or site label means: FACS-sorted CD8+CD4-CCR7+CD45RA+ naive T cells. Receptor source: a human donor in good health. Some libraries in this study had Jurkat cell RNA spiked in.

Notes on this clonotype: A much larger clone differs by one base, so this may be a read error. The chain is built from TRBV6-2 or TRBV6-3 and TRBJ1-5; D gene ambiguous. Trimming pared 4 bases from V and 1 base from J, leaving 14 bases between. Germline V CDR1 and CDR2: MNHEY, SVGEGT. The CDR3 is 16 amino acids. The CDR3 here is CASSSIEAGSNQPQHF. The CDR3 nucleotides read TGTGCCAGCAGTTCGATTGAGGCTGGGAGCAATCAGCCCCAGCATTTT.

About this clonotype: The missing conserved phenylalanine or tryptophan at the end of this CDR3 makes a read error likely. The chain recombines TRBV9 with TRBJ2-7; D remains ambiguous. CDR1 and CDR2 (germline): SGDLS, YYNGEE. The CDR3 covers 14 residues. Trimming shortened V by 7 bases and J by 5 bases, and 19 bases separated the two germline ends. This CDR3 reads CASGTFAGSDEQYI. CDR3 DNA sequence: TGTGCCAGCGGCACCTTTGCCGGGTCCGACGAGCAGTACATC.

This clonotype was seen a single time. One end of the junction does not line up with germline, which may come from a read error. This chain joins TRBV5-3 and TRBJ1-5; TRBD1 might be the D (6 bases). TRBV5-3 is an ORF, with its function uncertain. The CDR3 is made up of 9 amino acids. CDR3 residues: CAAGQPLHF. The CDR3 DNA sequence: TGTGCCGCTGGACAGCCCCTGCATTTT.

This clonotype was counted ten times or more. This chain links TRBV9 with TRBJ2-5; 7 bases agree with TRBD2. The CDR3 is 13 amino acids. The V segment lost 3 bases and the J segment 6 bases; nucleotides outside the gene matches: 5. The germline gives CDR1 SGDLS, CDR2 YYNGEE. The CDR3 bases are TGTGCCAGCAGCGGAGCGGGATTGAAGACCCAGTACTTC. Translating gives CASSGAGLKTQYF.